Reported below is one T cell receptor (delta chain). The antigen this receptor binds is unknown. A far larger clone is a single base away, which makes a read error likely. These data come from a study of Vγ9Vδ2 T cells in congenital toxoplasmosis (dated by TCRdb to about 2021). With respect to the entire study: IgG, IgM and IgA serology, Western blot and an in-house interferon-gamma release assay were used to diagnose congenital toxoplasmosis. This study compared the CDR3 repertoires of the gamma and delta chains in sorted blood gammadelta T cells from congenitally T. gondii-infected infants versus uninfected infants. Sequencing of the repertoires was done on samples from infants at two time points: 2 months after birth and 1 year of age. At 2 months, TCR sequencing included roughly 5 infected and around ten uninfected infants, and at 1 year it included 3 infected and 4 uninfected infants. Study-wide findings and limitations: Two months was the earliest age with enough suitable sample material for TCR repertoire analysis, so newborn repertoires were not sequenced. Compared with uninfected infants, infected infants at 2 months appeared to have fewer N additions in their TRGV9 and TRDV2 CDR3s, and this was especially true for TRDV2-TRDJ1 sequences. Both infected and uninfected infants showed a high prevalence of a public TRGV9 clonotype. Germline-encoded fetal-type TRDV2 CDR3 sequences seemed to be more prevalent in infected than in uninfected 2-month-old infants, with an in utero expansion footprint being suggested. The repertoire differences between infected and uninfected infants were less clear at 1 year of age than at 2 months.

Looking up the germline V gene yields CDR1 GEAIGNYY and CDR2 EKD. Including cysteine and phenylalanine, the CDR3 has 16 amino acids. Of the read, only the CDR3 DNA is kept; its 48 bases are in frame from base 1. The same treatment, consisting of spiramycin and/or pyrimethamine plus sulfadiazine plus folinic acid, was given to the mothers of both infected and uninfected infants. Every infant, whether infected or uninfected, was delivered at term, after more than 37 weeks of gestation. Approximately 0.9 mL of blood was used to isolate PBMCs by Lymphoprep gradient centrifugation, after which the PBMCs were cryopreserved in liquid nitrogen and shipped to Belgium. After thawing, PBMCs were labeled with Zombie NIR viability dye and stained with CD3, TCR gammadelta, Vgamma9 and Vdelta2 antibodies. Sorting of CD3+ TCRgammadelta+ T cells was performed on a FACSAria III, with a mean purity of approximately 98%. For each sample, RNA was extracted from 8,000 to 10,000 sorted gammadelta T cells with the RNeasy Micro Kit. The infants were born to mothers who were enrolled with primary T. gondii infection during pregnancy. Peripheral blood samples from the infants were taken at an outpatient microbiology and virology center in Pavia, Italy.

Template-switch reverse transcription with SuperScript II was used to generate cDNA, with TRGC- and TRDC-specific primers combined in a single tube. The TRGC primer was designed to bind both the TRGC1 and TRGC2 constant genes. The KAPA Real-Time Library Amplification Kit was used for TRG and TRD amplification, and AMPure XP bead purification was performed between steps. Illumina sequencing adapters were added by index PCR using the Nextera XT Index Kit. TRG and TRD amplicons were sequenced on an Illumina MiSeq with the V2 300 kit, giving 150 bp paired-end reads. Under the source paper's analysis protocol: Read quality was checked with FastQC version 0.11.8 before further analysis. Reads were aligned against the TRG or TRD reference genes from GenBank, and CDR3 sequences were constructed using MiXCR version 3.0.3. Default MiXCR settings were kept, except that 3 rather than 5 consecutive nucleotides were used to assemble TRDD gene segments. N additions, CDR3 length, J segment length and clonotype sharing between samples were calculated with VDJtools version 1.2.1. Out-of-frame CDR3 sequences and those containing stop codons were excluded from analysis. Infant repertoires were assessed for overlap with previously published fetal, cord blood and adult blood Vgamma9Vdelta2 repertoires. Public reads were reanalyzed in TCRdb with CATT, and rows carrying the same DNA were merged afterwards. The V and J calls reflect TCRdb's pipeline rather than the authors' work. This sample is represented by about 350 delta-chain clones; roughly 55% of them were singletons. The ten top clones hold over 45% of the sample.

This chain is built from TRDV2 and TRDJ1, with no confident D gene call. TCRdb records no J gene; here it was assigned by comparing the DNA to germline. The source is a child under 10 years old born to a mother with Toxoplasma gondii infection during pregnancy, either congenitally infected or uninfected (not recorded which). The sample consisted of gamma-delta T cells from blood. The CDR3 amino acid sequence is: CACDTLVTSYTNKLIF. The bases are TGTGCCTGTGACACGCTCGTCACTTCGTACACCAATAAACTCATCTTT.